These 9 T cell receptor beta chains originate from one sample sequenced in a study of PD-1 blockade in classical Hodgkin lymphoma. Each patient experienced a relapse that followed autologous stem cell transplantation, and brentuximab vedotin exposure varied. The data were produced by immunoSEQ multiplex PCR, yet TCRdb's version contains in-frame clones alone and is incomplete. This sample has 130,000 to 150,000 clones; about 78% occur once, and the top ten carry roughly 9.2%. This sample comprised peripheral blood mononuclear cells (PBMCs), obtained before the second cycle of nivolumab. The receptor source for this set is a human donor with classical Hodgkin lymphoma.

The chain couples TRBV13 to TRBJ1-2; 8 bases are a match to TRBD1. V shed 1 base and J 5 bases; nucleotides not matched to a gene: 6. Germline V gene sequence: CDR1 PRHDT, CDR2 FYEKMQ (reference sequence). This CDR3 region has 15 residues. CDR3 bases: TGTGCCAGCAGCTTAGATCAGGGGGCTTGGTATGGCTACACCTTC. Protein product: CASSLDQGAWYGYTF.

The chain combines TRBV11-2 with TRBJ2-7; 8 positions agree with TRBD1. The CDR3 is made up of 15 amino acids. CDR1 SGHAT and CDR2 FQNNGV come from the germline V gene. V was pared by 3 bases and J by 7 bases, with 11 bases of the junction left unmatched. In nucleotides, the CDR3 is TGTGCCAGCAGCTTTCCCCAGACAGGGGCTCGGGAGCAGTACTTC. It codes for CASSFPQTGAREQYF.

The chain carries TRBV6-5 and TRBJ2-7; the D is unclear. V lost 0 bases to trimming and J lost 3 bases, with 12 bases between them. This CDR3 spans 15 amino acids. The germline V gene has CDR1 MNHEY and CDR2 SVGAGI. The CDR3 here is CASSYSRPNSYEQYF. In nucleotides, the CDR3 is TGTGCCAGCAGTTACTCGAGGCCAAACAGCTACGAGCAGTACTTC.

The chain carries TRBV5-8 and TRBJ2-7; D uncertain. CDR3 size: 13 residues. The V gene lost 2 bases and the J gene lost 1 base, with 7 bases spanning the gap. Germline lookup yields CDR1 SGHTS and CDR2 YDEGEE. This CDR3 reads CASSFSPSYEQYF. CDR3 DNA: TGTGCCAGCAGCTTTTCTCCTTCCTACGAGCAGTACTTC.

In DNA, the CDR3 is TGTGCCAGCTCATCCTTTACTGAATCAGCTAACTATGGCTACACCTTC. Amino acids: CASSSFTESANYGYTF. The chain carries TRBV18 and TRBJ1-2, with D hard to call. V shed 5 bases and J shed 0 bases, with 16 bases lying between them. Germline-derived CDR1 and CDR2 are KGHSH and LQKENI. The CDR3 runs 16 residues. Filled out from reference TRBV18 and TRBJ1-2, the complete variable domain reads NAGVMQNPRHLVRRRGQEARLRCSPMKGHSHVYWYRQLPEEGLKFMVYLQKENIIDESGMPKERFSAEFPKEGPSILRIQQVVRGDSAAYFCASSSFTESANYGYTFGSGTRLTVV.

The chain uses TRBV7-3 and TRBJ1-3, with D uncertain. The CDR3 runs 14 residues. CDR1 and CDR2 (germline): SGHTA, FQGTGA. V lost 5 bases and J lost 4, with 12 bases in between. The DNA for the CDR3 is TGTGCCAGCAGCGCGGGCCTAGCGGGAAACACCATATATTTT. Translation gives CASSAGLAGNTIYF.

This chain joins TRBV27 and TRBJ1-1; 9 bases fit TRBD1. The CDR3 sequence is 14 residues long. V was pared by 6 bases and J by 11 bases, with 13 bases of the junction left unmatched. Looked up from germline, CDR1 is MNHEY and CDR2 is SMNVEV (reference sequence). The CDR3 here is CASSPTLRDREAFF. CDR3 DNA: TGTGCCAGCAGCCCTACGCTGAGGGACAGGGAGGCTTTCTTT.

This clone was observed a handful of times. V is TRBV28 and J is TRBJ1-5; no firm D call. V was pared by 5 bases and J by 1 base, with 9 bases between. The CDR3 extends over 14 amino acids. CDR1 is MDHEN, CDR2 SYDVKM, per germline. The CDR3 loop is CASSRPGSNQPQHF. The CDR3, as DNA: TGTGCCAGCAGTCGACCTGGCAGCAATCAGCCCCAGCATTTT.

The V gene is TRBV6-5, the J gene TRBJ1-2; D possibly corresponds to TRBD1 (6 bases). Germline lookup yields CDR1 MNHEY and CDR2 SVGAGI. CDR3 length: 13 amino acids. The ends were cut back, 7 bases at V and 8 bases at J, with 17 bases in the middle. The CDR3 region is CASTRGISGGYTF. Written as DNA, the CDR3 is TGTGCCAGCACCAGGGGCATTTCCGGCGGCTACACCTTC.